This TCR beta chain was retrieved from a study of T cells after yellow fever vaccination. The study's findings and limits: The booster saw the reappearance of most primary-vaccination clones (around 96% CD4, 80% to 90% CD8).

Template switching by 5'RACE produced TCR cDNA, adding a universal primer site and UMIs. TCRdb reprocessed the 5' RACE reads via MiXCR and lists one record per CDR3 protein. The table has 500,000 to 650,000 distinct CDR3 sequences, about 12% seen once; the top ten hold 15%. To note about this clonotype: The antigen is undetermined.

CDR1 DFQATT and CDR2 SNEGSKA come from the germline V gene (reference sequence). V dropped 6 bases and J dropped 4 bases, with 19 bases sitting between them. The CDR3 consists of 14 residues. The TCR sequence derives from a man aged 30 to 45 who received the YFV17D yellow fever vaccine. Sequences were derived from PBMCs, sampled on the day of the yellow fever booster vaccination. This chain joins TRBV20-1 and TRBJ2-7, with no clear D. The chain's CDR3 is CSARIGNLGYEQYF. The CDR3 DNA follows: TGCAGTGCGAGAATTGGGAACTTAGGGTACGAGCAGTACTTC.